Following are 9 T cell receptor beta chains from one sample sequenced in a study of siplizumab effects on memory and regulatory T cells. TCRdb's copy holds only in-frame clones and misses some; the assay was immunoSEQ multiplex PCR. The sample lists roughly 97,000 clones; over 90% were seen once. The sequencing input was Tregs sorted from blood. Every receptor here comes from a human donor in good health.

V usage is TRBV5-1 and J usage is TRBJ1-1, with D possibly TRBD1 on 6 matching bases. Germline CDR1 is SGHRS and CDR2 is YFSETQ. CDR3 length equals 13 residues. Trimming took off 0 bases at V and 5 bases at J, with 8 bases between the two ends. The CDR3 DNA reads TGCGCCAGCAGCTTGGACAGGGTAACTGAAGCTTTCTTT. Its translation: CASSLDRVTEAFF.

The rearrangement joins TRBV29-1 to TRBJ1-4; the match to TRBD1 covers 11 bases. The junction had 6 bases not matched to a gene; V was cut back by 7 bases and J by 8 bases. The germline gives CDR1 SQVTM, CDR2 ANQGSEA. This CDR3 is 13 amino acids long. CDR3 amino acids: CSATGTGGEKLFF. In nucleotides, the CDR3 is TGCAGCGCCACCGGGACAGGGGGAGAAAAACTGTTTTTT.

The chain has TRBV6-5 and TRBJ1-1; D might be TRBD1 (5 bases). V shed 6 bases and J shed 1 base, with 9 bases lying between them. CDR1 and CDR2 (germline): MNHEY, SVGAGI. The CDR3 runs to 13 residues. The CDR3 coding sequence is TGTGCCAGCAGGGGGCCTTCGAACACTGAAGCTTTCTTT. Its protein is CASRGPSNTEAFF.

The V call is TRBV9, the J call TRBJ1-1; D is unresolved. V was shortened by 3 bases and J by 1 base, with 4 bases between the two germline ends. The germline CDR1 and CDR2 sequences are SGDLS and YYNGEE. The CDR3 extends over 12 amino acids. CDR3 sequence: CASSAQNTEAFF. DNA for the CDR3: TGTGCCAGCAGCGCCCAGAACACTGAAGCTTTCTTT.

The chain employs TRBV15 and TRBJ2-7; unclear D gene. V was clipped by 3 bases and J by 1 base, with 7 bases between them. This CDR3 is built from 13 residues. Germline V gives CDR1 LNHNV, CDR2 YYDKDF (reference sequence). CDR3 coding DNA: TGTGCCACCAGCAGTGTCGAGTCCTACGAGCAGTACTTC. Protein sequence: CATSSVESYEQYF.

This chain links TRBV9 with TRBJ2-7; TRBD2 agrees at 7 bases. This CDR3 comprises 14 residues. CDR1 is SGDLS and CDR2 is YYNGEE in the germline V gene. V dropped 4 bases and J dropped 3; count of bases not matched to a gene: 7. Written as DNA, the CDR3 is TGTGCCAGCAGCTTCTCGGGGGGAGACTACGAGCAGTACTTC. As protein: CASSFSGGDYEQYF.

J is TRBJ2-2 and V is TRBV7-9, with TRBD1 matching 7 bases. The CDR3 has 17 amino acids. Germline V gene sequence: CDR1 SEHNR, CDR2 FQNEAQ (reference sequence). V shed 5 bases, J shed 1 base, and the junction held 10 bases outside the gene matches. Written as DNA, the CDR3 is TGTGCCAGCAGCGCGTCTAGGGACAGAGTGAACACCGGGGAGCTGTTTTTT. Its protein product is CASSASRDRVNTGELFF.

J is TRBJ1-5 and V is TRBV7-2, with D hard to call. The CDR3 is 13 residues long. CDR1 SGHTA and CDR2 FQGNSA come from the germline V gene. V gave up 5 bases and J gave up 4 bases, with 9 bases separating them. As DNA, the CDR3 is TGTGCCAGCAGCCCCCGGAGAAATCAGCCCCAGCATTTT. Amino acids: CASSPRRNQPQHF.

The J gene is TRBJ2-1, the V gene TRBV2, with D unresolved. V shed 7 bases and J shed 3 bases, with 10 bases lying between them. This CDR3 contains 13 residues. The germline V gene encodes CDR1 SNHLY and CDR2 FYNNEI. The CDR3 protein is CASTPEVYNEQFF. The CDR3 region has the DNA TGTGCCAGCACCCCAGAGGTCTACAATGAGCAGTTCTTC.